This T cell receptor beta chain originates from a study of T cells in Graves' hyperthyroidism and ophthalmopathy. Turning to the study itself: It was at initial diagnosis, before any treatment, that peripheral blood was collected.

Germline assignment: CDR1 SGHTA and CDR2 FQGTGA. The V and J ends lost 3 bases and 4 bases respectively, with 13 bases between them. The CDR3 has 14 amino acids. This clonotype occurred many times. Its antigen is unidentified. This sample holds PBMCs from 10 ml fresh peripheral blood. Study-level results: Expanded thyroid clonotypes (above 0.001) were mostly also found in blood.

Amplification targeted TCR beta CDR3 regions from RNA transcripts. A set of HTBI primers served as the primers for a first-round RT-PCR of the TCR CDR3. TCRdb redid the calling of the multiplex PCR reads with MiXCR, one entry per CDR3 protein. This table holds about 210,000 distinct CDR3 sequences, approximately 20% found once. The chain is built from TRBV7-3 and TRBJ2-7; D gene ambiguous. The receptor was isolated from a man between 35 and 55 years old with Graves' hyperthyroidism. Sequencing was performed on blood. The CDR3 DNA sequence: TGTGCCAGCAGCTTGGTCCACGGTTCGTACGAGCAGTACTTC. Amino acids: CASSLVHGSYEQYF. Combining the CDR3 with reference TRBV7-3 and TRBJ2-7 gives the whole variable domain GAGVSQTPSNKVTEKGKYVELRCDPISGHTALYWYRQSLGQGPEFLIYFQGTGAADDSGLPNDRFFAVRPEGSVSTLKIQRTERGDSAVYLCASSLVHGSYEQYFGPGTRLTVT.